By sample share, the clone carrying this T cell receptor (beta chain) is large. Its antigen is unidentified. This sample was taken from a study of cytomegalovirus exposure and HLA in healthy donors. Study-level findings and limits: Versus the roughly 640-donor mean, an Asian-associated ancestry cluster reportedly showed fewer N-insertions in a later analysis.

CDR3 length: 15 residues. Losses at the gene ends were 4 bases for V and 4 bases for J; bases not matched to a gene: 5. Germline V CDR1 and CDR2: SGHRS, YFSETQ. The PCR contained 60 Vbeta and 13 Jbeta primers. The table came from immunoSEQ multiplex PCR; TCRdb's copy has only in-frame clones and leaves some out. The profile shows around 68,000 clones, around 79% of them singletons. The TCR sequence derives from a woman aged 25 to 39 in good health and CMV-seropositive. This chain links TRBV5-1 with TRBJ2-1, with 10 bases fitting TRBD2. Sequenced sample: PBMCs. CDR3 residues: CASSPGLAAYNEQFF. Written as DNA, the CDR3 is TGCGCCAGCAGCCCCGGACTAGCGGCATACAATGAGCAGTTCTTC.